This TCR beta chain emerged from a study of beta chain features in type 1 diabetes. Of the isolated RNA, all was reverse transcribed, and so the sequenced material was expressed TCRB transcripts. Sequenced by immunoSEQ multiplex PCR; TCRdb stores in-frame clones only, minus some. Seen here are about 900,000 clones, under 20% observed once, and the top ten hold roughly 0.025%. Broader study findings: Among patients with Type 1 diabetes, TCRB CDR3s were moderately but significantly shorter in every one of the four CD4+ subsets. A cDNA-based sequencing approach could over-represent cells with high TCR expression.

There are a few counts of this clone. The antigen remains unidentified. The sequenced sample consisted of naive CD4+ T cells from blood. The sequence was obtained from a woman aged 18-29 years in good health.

This CDR3 is CASSLALGTEAFF. CDR3 DNA: TGTGCCAGCAGCTTAGCCCTGGGCACTGAAGCTTTCTTT. The J gene is TRBJ1-1, the V gene TRBV7-2; the D is unclear. This CDR3 contains 13 residues. V was clipped by 0 bases and J by 4 bases, with 6 bases between them. In germline, CDR1 is SGHTA, CDR2 FQGNSA.